Sequencing of this TCR beta chain was carried out in a study of a mutant IDH1 vaccine in newly diagnosed glioma. Study in general: The earlier regimen, radiotherapy, temozolomide, or both, was most often both.

Time point noted: week 35, safety follow-up. Every vaccination contained 300 ug of the mutant IDH1 20-mer peptide and was paired with topical imiquimod. Patients in the study were vaccinated eight times, receiving shots in weeks 1, 3, 5, 7, 11, 15, 19 and 23. For this clone: As yet, its antigen is unknown.

Findings and caveats of the study: 85% to 95% of patients showed vaccine-induced immune responses across multiple MHC alleles.

V was shortened by 3 bases and J by 6 bases, with 7 bases between the two germline ends. Germline assignment: CDR1 SGHAT and CDR2 FQNNGV. CDR3 size: 12 residues. Method: immunoSEQ multiplex PCR; TCRdb's copy keeps in-frame clones and lacks some. This repertoire shows tens of thousands of clones, roughly 80% found once; its top ten account for about 4.1%. The origin of this receptor is a man aged 30-40 years with glioma. This material consisted of PBMCs, taken from a glioma patient whose treatment included an IDH1 peptide vaccine. The chain employs TRBV11-2 and TRBJ2-3; D perhaps matches TRBD2 (5 bases). The CDR3 here is CASSLGADTQYF. The CDR3 DNA sequence: TGTGCCAGCAGCTTGGGAGCGGATACGCAGTATTTT.